One and the same sample provided the 24 T cell receptor beta chains below, sequenced in a study of blood T cell repertoires in COVID-19. The repertoire was sequenced with immunoSEQ multiplex PCR; TCRdb's copy has only in-frame clones and lacks some. The sample has some 350,000 clones; roughly 90% are singletons. Material: peripheral blood. All receptors derive from a woman in her 70s with COVID-19, enrolled during active disease.

This clone has a handful of counts. The chain links TRBV5-4 to TRBJ1-3; 8 nucleotides align to TRBD1. Trimming at V came to 4 bases and at J to 3 bases, leaving 9 bases not matched to a gene. This CDR3 spans 16 amino acids. The germline V gene encodes CDR1 SGHNT and CDR2 YYREEE (reference sequence). The CDR3 DNA follows: TGTGCCAGCAGCCTGGGACAGGCTATTTTTGGAAACACCATATATTTT. Translated: CASSLGQAIFGNTIYF.

The chain recombines TRBV2 with TRBJ1-2; 7 nucleotides line up with TRBD1. With V trimmed by 7 bases and J by 6 bases, 11 bases remained unmatched. Germline V lookup: CDR1 SNHLY, CDR2 FYNNEI. CDR3 length equals 14 residues. The CDR3 is CASNSDRNKDGYTF. CDR3 bases: TGTGCCAGCAACTCGGACAGGAACAAAGATGGCTACACCTTC.

The V and J genes are TRBV11-2 and TRBJ1-2; 9 positions match TRBD1. The CDR3 totals 17 residues. Trimming at V came to 5 bases and at J to 2 bases, leaving 12 bases not matched to a gene. CDR1 and CDR2 from the germline V gene are SGHAT and FQNNGV. The CDR3 protein is CASSKLSQGARNYGYTF. The CDR3 DNA follows: TGTGCCAGCAGCAAACTTTCACAGGGGGCAAGGAACTATGGCTACACCTTC.

The chain carries TRBV19 and TRBJ2-4, with TRBD1 matching 9 bases. After removal of 5 bases from V and 0 bases from J, the junction contained 8 bases not matched to a gene. Germline loops: CDR1 LNHDA, CDR2 SQIVND (reference sequence). The CDR3 covers 17 residues. In nucleotides, the CDR3 is TGTGCCAGTAGTCCGGGGACAGGGAGTTTAGCCAAAAACATTCAGTACTTC. Translation: CASSPGTGSLAKNIQYF.

This chain uses TRBV7-2 with TRBJ2-3; TRBD2 agrees at 7 bases. This CDR3 contains 15 residues. The V and J ends lost 3 bases and 0 bases, in that order; junction bases with no gene match: 3. Per germline, CDR1 SGHTA and CDR2 FQGNSA. CDR3 DNA: TGTGCCAGCAGCTTTAGGCGGGGGAGCACAGATACGCAGTATTTT. Its protein product is CASSFRRGSTDTQYF. Based on the CDR3 plus reference TRBV7-2 and TRBJ2-3, the full variable domain is GAGVSQSPSNKVTEKGKDVELRCDPISGHTALYWYRQSLGQGLEFLIYFQGNSAPDKSGLPSDRFSAERTGGSVSTLTIQRTQQEDSAVYLCASSFRRGSTDTQYFGPGTRLTVL.

The gene calls are TRBV7-2 and TRBJ1-2; D ambiguous. The CDR3 covers 15 residues. Trimming removed 0 bases from V and 4 bases from J, with 12 bases in between. Germline assignment: CDR1 SGHTA and CDR2 FQGNSA. In DNA form, the CDR3 reads TGTGCCAGCAGCTTAGCGTTTGGAGGGCTCTATGGCTACACCTTC. Translating gives CASSLAFGGLYGYTF.

The rearrangement uses TRBV15 and TRBJ1-1; D is possibly TRBD1 (5 bases). Trimming stripped 0 bases from V and 5 bases from J, with 22 bases between. This CDR3 has 18 amino acids. CDR1 and CDR2 from the germline V gene are LNHNV and YYDKDF (reference sequence). The CDR3 sequence is CATSRDPSGGGRGTEAFF. The CDR3 DNA reads as TGTGCCACCAGCAGAGACCCCTCGGGGGGGGGTCGAGGGACTGAAGCTTTCTTT.

This clone was observed a few times. The chain employs TRBV5-8 and TRBJ2-5, with D uncertain. Germline V gives CDR1 SGHTS, CDR2 YDEGEE. Trimming took off 4 bases at V and 5 bases at J, with 9 bases between the two ends. The CDR3 length is 12 residues. The DNA for the CDR3 is TGTGCCAGCAGCCGTTATTTGGAGACCCAGTACTTC. Its translation: CASSRYLETQYF.

The chain recombines TRBV18 with TRBJ1-4, with a possible D match to TRBD1 (5 bases). V gave up 8 bases and J gave up 10 bases, with 20 bases separating them. Germline CDR1 KGHSH, CDR2 LQKENI. This CDR3 has 14 residues. The CDR3 nucleotides read TGTGCCAGCCAGGCCCAGGGTATTGATAGAAAACTGTTTTTT. It codes for CASQAQGIDRKLFF.

About this clone itself: The same CDR3 arises from other DNA sequences in this sample as well. The CDR3 nucleotides read TGTGCCAGCAGCCCACAGGGGAACTATGGCTACACCTTC. Translated: CASSPQGNYGYTF. The V gene is TRBV3-1 (or the pseudogene TRBV3-2), the J gene TRBJ1-2; TRBD1 agrees at 7 bases. The germline V gene encodes CDR1 LGHDT and CDR2 YNNKEL (reference sequence). Germline trimming cut 4 bases from V and 2 bases from J; bases unmatched to any gene: 1. This CDR3 has 13 residues.

CDR3 loop: CASSFYAGAGTEAFF. CDR3 sequence (DNA): TGCGCCAGCAGCTTTTACGCGGGCGCTGGGACTGAAGCTTTCTTT. The chain recombines TRBV5-1 with TRBJ1-1; D not certain. This CDR3 is built from 15 residues. Trimming took off 2 bases at V and 5 bases at J, with 16 bases between the two ends. The V gene's germline CDR1 is SGHRS and CDR2 YFSETQ.

This clone has just one count. V is TRBV30 and J is TRBJ1-6; D remains unclear. Trimming left V 2 bases short and J 7 bases short, with 15 bases between. Germline V CDR1 and CDR2: GTSNPN, SVGIG (reference sequence). There are 15 residues in the CDR3. CDR3 loop: CAWSPVGVFNSPLHF. The CDR3 nucleotides are TGTGCCTGGAGTCCTGTCGGGGTTTTCAATTCACCCCTCCACTTT.

The gene calls are TRBV27 and TRBJ1-2; 9 bases agree with TRBD1. Trimming at V came to 0 bases and at J to 8 bases, leaving 10 bases not matched to a gene. CDR3 size: 16 residues. Germline V gene lookup returns CDR1 MNHEY and CDR2 SMNVEV (reference sequence). CDR3 DNA sequence: TGTGCCAGCAGTTTATCGCCGGGACAGGGAAGGGAAGGCTACACCTTC. Its protein product is CASSLSPGQGREGYTF.

The rearrangement joins TRBV5-1 to TRBJ2-7; TRBD1 aligns across 7 bases. The length of the CDR3 is 13 residues. Germline-derived CDR1 and CDR2 are SGHRS and YFSETQ. Trimming took 4 bases from V and 5 from J; bases not matched to a gene: 6. The CDR3 spells CASSPGTAHEQYF. The CDR3 nucleotides read TGCGCCAGCAGCCCTGGGACAGCCCACGAGCAGTACTTC. Supplemented by reference TRBV5-1 and TRBJ2-7, the full variable domain reads KAGVTQTPRYLIKTRGQQVTLSCSPISGHRSVSWYQQTPGQGLQFLFEYFSETQRNKGNFPGRFSGRQFSNSRSEMNVSTLELGDSALYLCASSPGTAHEQYFGPGTRLTVT.

The chain links TRBV7-9 to TRBJ2-3, with TRBD1 identical over 8 bases. Losses at the gene ends were 5 bases for V and 2 bases for J; bases not matched to a gene: 12. This CDR3 comprises 17 residues. Germline-derived CDR1 and CDR2 are SEHNR and FQNEAQ (reference sequence). The CDR3 nucleotides read TGTGCCAGCAGCCCAATCTGGACAGGGCGAGACACAGATACGCAGTATTTT. Protein: CASSPIWTGRDTDTQYF.

The chain joins TRBV7-2 to TRBJ1-2, with D unclear. V was pared by 7 bases and J by 2 bases, with 11 bases between. CDR1 is SGHTA and CDR2 is FQGNSA in the germline V gene. The CDR3 length is 13 residues. The CDR3 spells CASKPFTNYGYTF. CDR3 nucleotides: TGTGCCAGCAAACCCTTTACAAACTATGGCTACACCTTC.

The V and J genes are TRBV6-2 or TRBV6-3 and TRBJ1-2, with 9 bases aligning to TRBD1. After removal of 4 bases from V and 8 bases from J, the junction contained 5 bases not matched to a gene. CDR3 length: 13 residues. CDR1 and CDR2 from the germline V gene are MNHEY and SVGEGT. CDR3 nucleotides: TGTGCCAGCAGTTGGGGACAGGGAAGCGGCTACACCTTC. It translates to CASSWGQGSGYTF.

The chain has TRBV6-5 and TRBJ1-4; 8 nucleotides match TRBD1. The length of the CDR3 is 14 residues. J gave up 6 bases and V 2 bases, and 2 bases lay outside the gene matches. Germline V lookup: CDR1 MNHEY, CDR2 SVGAGI. CDR3 sequence reads: CASSYGQGYEKLFF. The CDR3 region has the DNA TGTGCCAGCAGTTACGGACAGGGATATGAAAAACTGTTTTTT.

J is TRBJ1-2 and V is TRBV7-9; 10 nucleotides agree with TRBD1. This CDR3 is built from 16 residues. V lost 5 bases and J lost 6; bases outside the gene matches: 12. Per germline, CDR1 SEHNR and CDR2 FQNEAQ (reference sequence). The DNA of the CDR3 is TGTGCCAGCAGCGGTGTCGACAGGGGGCGCAGGGATGGCTACACCTTC. This translates into CASSGVDRGRRDGYTF.

This chain connects TRBV12-5 to TRBJ1-5; 8 nucleotides align to TRBD1. Trimming cost V 4 bases and J 1 base; bases outside gene matches: 9. Germline loops: CDR1 LGHNT, CDR2 FRNRAP. The CDR3 loop spans 17 amino acids. CDR3 in DNA: TGTGCTAGTGGTTCGGCCTGGACAGGGATAAGCAATCAGCCCCAGCATTTT. Amino acid sequence: CASGSAWTGISNQPQHF.

The chain is built from TRBV30 and TRBJ2-7, with D tentatively TRBD2 (5 bases). V was trimmed by 1 base and J by 3 bases, leaving 10 bases between them. CDR3 length equals 13 residues. Germline loops: CDR1 GTSNPN, CDR2 SVGIG (reference sequence). The CDR3: CAWSASGYYEQYF. The CDR3 DNA reads TGTGCCTGGAGTGCGTCGGGATACTACGAGCAGTACTTC.

The gene calls are TRBV5-4 and TRBJ2-5, with 10 bases that match TRBD2. The germline CDR1 and CDR2 sequences are SGHNT and YYREEE (reference sequence). Trimming removed 9 bases from V and 2 bases from J; junction bases left unmatched: 4. This CDR3 has 13 amino acids. Here the CDR3 DNA reads TGTGCCACGACTAGCGGGCGTCAAGAGACCCAGTACTTC. It specifies CATTSGRQETQYF.

This clone was counted between two and nine times. The chain combines TRBV24-1 with TRBJ2-3, with 7 bases that match TRBD2. V lost 4 bases and J lost 10; bases outside the gene matches: 4. Germline V gives CDR1 KGHDR, CDR2 SFDVKD. The CDR3 runs 12 residues. The CDR3 protein is CATSEGLGAQYF. The CDR3 DNA follows: TGTGCCACCAGTGAAGGACTAGGGGCGCAGTATTTT.

J is TRBJ1-5 and V is TRBV5-4; no clear D. Germline V lookup: CDR1 SGHNT, CDR2 YYREEE (reference sequence). Trimming shortened V by 0 bases and J by 2 bases, and 6 bases separated the two germline ends. The CDR3 loop spans 14 amino acids. CDR3 amino acids: CASSLGGGNQPQHF. The CDR3 DNA follows: TGTGCCAGCAGCTTGGGCGGGGGCAATCAGCCCCAGCATTTT.